These T cell receptor beta chains were read from a single sample in a study of cytomegalovirus exposure and HLA in healthy donors. Here immunoSEQ multiplex PCR was the method, and the copy in TCRdb shows in-frame clones only, minus some. The table lists 100,000 to 150,000 clones, roughly 90% of them singletons. The sequencing sample was made of PBMCs. The receptors were gathered from a man younger than 40 in good health and CMV-seronegative. Both conserved end residues are part of each CDR3. Each record gives: V gene, D gene, J gene, clone size, CDR3 protein, CDR3 DNA. The D gene is left open where the match is weak. Some rows have no size entry. The others give once, few or many, or a class for an expanded clone.

V gene: TRBV27; D gene: TRBD1; J gene: TRBJ2-7; clone size: -; CDR3 protein: CASSLSRTGRYEQYF; CDR3 DNA: TGTGCCAGCAGTTTAAGTCGGACAGGACGTTACGAGCAGTACTTC
V gene: TRBV5-6; D gene: -; J gene: TRBJ1-2; clone size: few; CDR3 protein: CASTTVSGSYGYTF; CDR3 DNA: TGTGCCAGCACTACCGTGTCCGGGAGCTATGGCTACACCTTC
V gene: TRBV7-4; D gene: TRBD1; J gene: TRBJ2-1; clone size: -; CDR3 protein: CAIPVDRADNEQFF; CDR3 DNA: TGTGCCATTCCAGTAGACAGGGCGGACAATGAGCAGTTCTTC
V gene: TRBV7-2; D gene: -; J gene: TRBJ2-5; clone size: -; CDR3 protein: CASSLARLAETQYF; CDR3 DNA: TGTGCCAGCAGCTTAGCGCGGCTAGCCGAGACCCAGTACTTC
V gene: TRBV30; D gene: -; J gene: TRBJ2-3; clone size: -; CDR3 protein: CAWSGRSPDTQYF; CDR3 DNA: TGTGCCTGGAGTGGTCGGAGTCCAGATACGCAGTATTTT
V gene: TRBV25-1; D gene: TRBD2; J gene: TRBJ2-3; clone size: -; CDR3 protein: CASSEGRLAILGTDTQYF; CDR3 DNA: TGTGCCAGCAGTGAAGGAAGACTAGCCATCCTCGGCACAGATACGCAGTATTTT
V gene: TRBV7-9; D gene: -; J gene: TRBJ2-2; clone size: -; CDR3 protein: CASSLVRSYAGELFF; CDR3 DNA: TGTGCCAGCAGCTTGGTGAGATCCTACGCCGGGGAGCTGTTTTTT
V gene: TRBV6-5; D gene: -; J gene: TRBJ1-2; clone size: many; CDR3 protein: CASSYFGQVYGYTF; CDR3 DNA: TGTGCCAGCAGTTACTTTGGACAAGTCTATGGCTACACCTTC
V gene: TRBV5-4; D gene: TRBD1; J gene: TRBJ1-5; clone size: -; CDR3 protein: CASSYDRGENQPQHF; CDR3 DNA: TGTGCCAGCAGCTATGACAGGGGCGAGAATCAGCCCCAGCATTTT
V gene: TRBV15; D gene: -; J gene: TRBJ2-7; clone size: once; CDR3 protein: CATSRVRDIYEQYF; CDR3 DNA: TGTGCCACCAGCAGAGTCCGGGATATCTACGAGCAGTACTTC
V gene: TRBV27; D gene: -; J gene: TRBJ2-3; clone size: -; CDR3 protein: CASTALGSSGADTQYF; CDR3 DNA: TGTGCCAGCACAGCACTTGGTAGCTCGGGGGCAGATACGCAGTATTTT
V gene: TRBV27; D gene: TRBD1; J gene: TRBJ2-3; clone size: -; CDR3 protein: CASSSDRDTDTQYF; CDR3 DNA: TGTGCCAGCAGTAGCGACAGGGACACAGATACGCAGTATTTT
V gene: TRBV7-2; D gene: TRBD1; J gene: TRBJ1-6; clone size: -; CDR3 protein: CASSSGTVNSPLHF; CDR3 DNA: TGTGCCAGCAGCTCCGGGACAGTAAATTCACCCCTCCACTTT
V gene: TRBV30; D gene: -; J gene: TRBJ2-5; clone size: -; CDR3 protein: CAWRGSGETQYF; CDR3 DNA: TGTGCCTGGAGGGGGAGCGGAGAGACCCAGTACTTC
V gene: TRBV5-1; D gene: -; J gene: TRBJ2-7; clone size: -; CDR3 protein: CASSLNRATDHEQYF; CDR3 DNA: TGCGCCAGCAGCCTAAACAGGGCTACTGACCACGAGCAGTACTTC
V gene: TRBV4-1; D gene: -; J gene: TRBJ2-7; clone size: -; CDR3 protein: CASSQGEQGAYEQYF; CDR3 DNA: TGCGCCAGCAGCCAAGGTGAACAGGGAGCCTACGAGCAGTACTTC
V gene: TRBV11-1; D gene: -; J gene: TRBJ1-2; clone size: -; CDR3 protein: CASSLGETNYGYTF; CDR3 DNA: TGTGCCAGCAGCTTAGGAGAGACTAACTATGGCTACACCTTC
V gene: TRBV5-1; D gene: TRBD1; J gene: TRBJ2-7; clone size: -; CDR3 protein: CASSQWQGANEQYF; CDR3 DNA: TGCGCCAGCAGCCAGTGGCAGGGGGCCAACGAGCAGTACTTC
V gene: TRBV19; D gene: -; J gene: TRBJ1-1; clone size: -; CDR3 protein: CASSISRPGNTEAFF; CDR3 DNA: TGTGCCAGTAGTATAAGTCGCCCAGGGAACACTGAAGCTTTCTTT
V gene: TRBV2; D gene: TRBD2; J gene: TRBJ2-3; clone size: -; CDR3 protein: CASSLTSGRVTDTQYF; CDR3 DNA: TGTGCCAGCAGTCTGACTAGCGGGAGAGTCACAGATACGCAGTATTTT
V gene: TRBV6-5; D gene: -; J gene: TRBJ1-1; clone size: -; CDR3 protein: CASSYGGALNTEAFF; CDR3 DNA: TGTGCCAGCAGTTACGGGGGGGCCTTGAACACTGAAGCTTTCTTT
V gene: TRBV4-2; D gene: -; J gene: TRBJ1-2; clone size: -; CDR3 protein: CASSREPEGSSYGYTF; CDR3 DNA: TGTGCCAGCAGCCGGGAACCCGAGGGCAGTTCTTATGGCTACACCTTC
V gene: TRBV4-3; D gene: -; J gene: TRBJ1-1; clone size: -; CDR3 protein: CASSQDYSGRTEAFF; CDR3 DNA: TGCGCCAGCAGCCAAGATTACAGCGGGCGGACTGAAGCTTTCTTT
V gene: TRBV29-1; D gene: -; J gene: TRBJ2-1; clone size: -; CDR3 protein: CSVDRSTGLEQFF; CDR3 DNA: TGCAGCGTTGACCGGTCTACAGGGCTTGAGCAGTTCTTC
V gene: TRBV5-4; D gene: TRBD2; J gene: TRBJ2-1; clone size: -; CDR3 protein: CASSRGTSGRGNEQFF; CDR3 DNA: TGTGCCAGCAGCCGGGGGACTAGCGGGAGAGGAAATGAGCAGTTCTTC
V gene: TRBV27; D gene: TRBD1; J gene: TRBJ1-3; clone size: -; CDR3 protein: CASRSPPERDRARSGNTIYF; CDR3 DNA: TGTGCCAGCAGATCCCCCCCGGAACGGGACAGGGCCCGCTCTGGAAACACCATATATTTT
V gene: TRBV7-9; D gene: TRBD1; J gene: TRBJ2-7; clone size: -; CDR3 protein: CASSTTRDRVFYEQYF; CDR3 DNA: TGTGCCAGCAGCACAACCCGGGACAGGGTCTTCTACGAGCAGTACTTC
V gene: TRBV7-8; D gene: -; J gene: TRBJ2-3; clone size: -; CDR3 protein: CASSGRDSNTDTQYF; CDR3 DNA: TGTGCCAGCAGCGGACGGGACTCGAACACAGATACGCAGTATTTT
V gene: TRBV25-1; D gene: -; J gene: TRBJ1-1; clone size: -; CDR3 protein: CASGTGNTMNTEAFF; CDR3 DNA: TGTGCCAGCGGAACGGGAAATACTATGAACACTGAAGCTTTCTTT
V gene: TRBV11-3; D gene: -; J gene: TRBJ2-2; clone size: -; CDR3 protein: CASSSREANTGELFF; CDR3 DNA: TGTGCCAGCAGCTCCAGGGAAGCGAACACCGGGGAGCTGTTTTTT
V gene: TRBV7-8; D gene: -; J gene: TRBJ2-5; clone size: -; CDR3 protein: CASRFQGTYQETQYF; CDR3 DNA: TGTGCCAGCAGATTTCAGGGGACCTACCAAGAGACCCAGTACTTC
V gene: TRBV11-3; D gene: TRBD2; J gene: TRBJ2-3; clone size: -; CDR3 protein: CASSLGEGAETDTQYF; CDR3 DNA: TGTGCCAGCAGCTTAGGGGAGGGAGCTGAAACAGATACGCAGTATTTT